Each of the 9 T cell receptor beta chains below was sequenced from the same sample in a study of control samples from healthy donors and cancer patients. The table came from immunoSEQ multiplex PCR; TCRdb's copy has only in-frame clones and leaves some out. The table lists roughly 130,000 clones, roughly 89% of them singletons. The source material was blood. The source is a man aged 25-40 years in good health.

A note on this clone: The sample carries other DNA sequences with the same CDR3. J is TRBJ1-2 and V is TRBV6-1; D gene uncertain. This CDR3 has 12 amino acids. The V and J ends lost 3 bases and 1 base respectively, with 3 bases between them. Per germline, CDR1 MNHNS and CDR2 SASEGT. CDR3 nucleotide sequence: TGTGCCAGCAGTGAGCGTAACTATGGCTACACCTTC. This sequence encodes CASSERNYGYTF.

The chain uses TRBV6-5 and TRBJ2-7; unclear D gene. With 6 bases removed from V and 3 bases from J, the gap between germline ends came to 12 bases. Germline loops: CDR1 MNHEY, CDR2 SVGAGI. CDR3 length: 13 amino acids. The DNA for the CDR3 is TGTGCCAGCAGCCCATGGCTAGACTACGAGCAGTACTTC. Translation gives CASSPWLDYEQYF.

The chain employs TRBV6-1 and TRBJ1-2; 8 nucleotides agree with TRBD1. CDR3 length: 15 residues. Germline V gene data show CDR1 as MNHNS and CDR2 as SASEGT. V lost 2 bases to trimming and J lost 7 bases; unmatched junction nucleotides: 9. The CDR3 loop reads CASSEKATGAAGYTF. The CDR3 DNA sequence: TGTGCCAGCAGTGAAAAGGCGACAGGGGCAGCTGGCTACACCTTC.

CDR3 sequence: CASAPPYPVHEQFF. CDR3 coding DNA: TGTGCTAGTGCCCCACCCTATCCCGTACATGAGCAGTTCTTC. The V and J genes are TRBV12-5 and TRBJ2-1, with no clear D. Between the trimmed V and J ends, which lost 7 bases and 8 bases, there was a span of 18 bases. The CDR3 runs 14 residues. CDR1 and CDR2 from the germline V gene are LGHNT and FRNRAP.

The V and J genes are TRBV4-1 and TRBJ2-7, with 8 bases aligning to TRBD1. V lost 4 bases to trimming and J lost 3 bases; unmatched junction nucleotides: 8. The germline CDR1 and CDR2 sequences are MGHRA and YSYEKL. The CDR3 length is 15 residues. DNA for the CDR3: TGCGCCAGCAGCCCTCGACAGGGGATTGACTACGAGCAGTACTTC. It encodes CASSPRQGIDYEQYF.

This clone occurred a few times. This chain's CDR3 is CASSYAGQIYGYTF. CDR3 coding DNA: TGTGCCAGCAGTTATGCTGGACAAATCTATGGCTACACCTTC. The genes are TRBV6-5 and TRBJ1-2; possible D gene TRBD1, 5 bases. Germline V gives CDR1 MNHEY, CDR2 SVGAGI. The V gene lost 3 bases and the J gene lost 4 bases, with 12 bases spanning the gap. CDR3 length: 14 residues.

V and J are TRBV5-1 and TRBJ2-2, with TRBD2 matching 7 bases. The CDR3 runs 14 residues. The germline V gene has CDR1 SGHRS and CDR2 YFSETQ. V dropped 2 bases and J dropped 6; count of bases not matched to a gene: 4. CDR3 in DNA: TGCGCCAGCAGCTTTCGGGGGGACGCCGGGGAGCTGTTTTTT. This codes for CASSFRGDAGELFF.

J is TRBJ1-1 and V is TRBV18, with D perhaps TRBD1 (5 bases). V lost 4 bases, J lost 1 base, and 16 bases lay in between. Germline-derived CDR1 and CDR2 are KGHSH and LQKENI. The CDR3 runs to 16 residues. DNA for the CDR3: TGTGCCAGCTCACAACATCCTCCGGGGGGGAACACTGAAGCTTTCTTT. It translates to CASSQHPPGGNTEAFF.

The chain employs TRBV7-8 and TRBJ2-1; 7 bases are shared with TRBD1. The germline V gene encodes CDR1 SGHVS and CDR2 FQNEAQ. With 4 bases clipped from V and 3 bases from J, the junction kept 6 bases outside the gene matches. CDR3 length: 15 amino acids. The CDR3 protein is CASSSRQGSYNEQFF. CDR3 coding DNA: TGTGCCAGCAGCTCCCGACAGGGAAGCTACAATGAGCAGTTCTTC.